This entry describes one T cell receptor beta chain. Trimming took off 2 bases at V and 4 bases at J, with 15 bases between the two ends. The length of the CDR3 is 15 residues. Germline CDR1 reads SGDLS; CDR2 reads YYNGEE. The table came from immunoSEQ multiplex PCR; TCRdb's copy has only in-frame clones and leaves some out. Of approximately 150,000 clones listed, 88% are singletons. The sample belongs to a study of blood T cell repertoires in COVID-19. The sequence derives from a woman in her sixties with acute or convalescent COVID-19. The specimen was peripheral blood. This chain uses TRBV9 with TRBJ1-1, with D perhaps TRBD1 (5 bases). CDR3 sequence (DNA): TGTGCCAGCAGCGTGGGTTTTCGGAGGGGCACTGAAGCTTTCTTT. This codes for CASSVGFRRGTEAFF. Looking up the rest from reference TRBV9 and TRBJ1-1 gives the full variable domain: DSGVTQTPKHLITATGQRVTLRCSPRSGDLSVYWYQQSLDQGLQFLIQYYNGEERAKGNILERFSAQQFPDLHSELNLSSLELGDSALYFCASSVGFRRGTEAFFGQGTRLTVV.